The 2 T cell receptor beta chains below were found in one sample sequenced in a study of T cell repertoires in cytomegalovirus infection. TCRdb fed the reads into MiXCR, producing one record per CDR3 protein. Of about 230,000 distinct CDR3 sequences listed, 6.5% were seen once; the top ten hold roughly 6.5%. The sequencing sample was made of PBMCs. These receptor sequences come from a human donor in good health (CMV status not recorded). Some clones in this sample may be carry-over from other donors' samples.

This clonotype occurred many times. This chain links TRBV20-1 with TRBJ2-7, with D possibly called TRBD1 or TRBD2 (7 bases each). This CDR3 is 15 amino acids long. V lost 5 bases and J lost 1, with 18 bases in between. Germline loops: CDR1 DFQATT, CDR2 SNEGSKA (reference sequence). The CDR3 sequence is CSAQQGGARSYEQYF. CDR3 bases: TGCAGTGCTCAGCAGGGGGGGGCGCGATCCTACGAGCAGTACTTC.

This clonotype showed up many times. The chain recombines TRBV6-2 or TRBV6-3 with TRBJ2-3; TRBD2 agrees at 11 bases. Germline trimming cut 7 bases from V and 7 bases from J; bases unmatched to any gene: 7. This CDR3 spans 14 amino acids. The V gene's germline CDR1 is MNHEY and CDR2 SVGEGT. The DNA for the CDR3 is TGTGCCAGCACCAATCGACTAGCGGGGAATACGCAGTATTTT. It codes for CASTNRLAGNTQYF.